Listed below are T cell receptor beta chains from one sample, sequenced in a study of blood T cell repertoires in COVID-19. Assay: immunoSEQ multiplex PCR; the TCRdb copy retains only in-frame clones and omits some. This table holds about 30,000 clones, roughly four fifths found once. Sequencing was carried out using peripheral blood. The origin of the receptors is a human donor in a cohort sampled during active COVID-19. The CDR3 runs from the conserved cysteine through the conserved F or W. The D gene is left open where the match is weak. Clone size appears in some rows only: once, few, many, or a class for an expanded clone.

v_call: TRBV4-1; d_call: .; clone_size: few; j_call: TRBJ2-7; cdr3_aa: CASSQGQRQDWREQYF
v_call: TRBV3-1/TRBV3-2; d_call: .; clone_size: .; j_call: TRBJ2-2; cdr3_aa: CASSQDFGNTGELFF
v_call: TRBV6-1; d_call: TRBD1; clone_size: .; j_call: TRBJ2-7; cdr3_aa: CASSELGRTGRLAEQYF
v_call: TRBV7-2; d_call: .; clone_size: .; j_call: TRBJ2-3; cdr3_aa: CASSPENTQYF
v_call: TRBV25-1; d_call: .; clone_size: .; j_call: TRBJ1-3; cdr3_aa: CASSDPPPGDRSGNTIYF
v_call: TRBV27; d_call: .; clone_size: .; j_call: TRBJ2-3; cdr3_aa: CASSSPTEGPLRTDTQYF
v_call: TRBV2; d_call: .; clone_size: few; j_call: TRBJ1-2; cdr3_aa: CASSVPPTAVNYGYTF
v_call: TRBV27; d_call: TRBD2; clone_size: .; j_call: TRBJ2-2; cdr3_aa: CASALWSDLAATGELFF
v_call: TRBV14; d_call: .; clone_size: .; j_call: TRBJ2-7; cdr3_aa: CASSETSTHEQYF
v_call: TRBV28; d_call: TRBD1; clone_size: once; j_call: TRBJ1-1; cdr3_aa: CASNPPTGEAFF
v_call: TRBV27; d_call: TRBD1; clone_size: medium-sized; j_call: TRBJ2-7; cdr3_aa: CASSPPRDREYEQYF
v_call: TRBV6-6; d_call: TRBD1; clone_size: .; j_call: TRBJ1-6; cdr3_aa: CASSSDRGSSPLHF
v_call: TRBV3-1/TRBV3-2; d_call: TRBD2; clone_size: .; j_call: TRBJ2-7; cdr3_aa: CASSPIAGLAGGGEQYF
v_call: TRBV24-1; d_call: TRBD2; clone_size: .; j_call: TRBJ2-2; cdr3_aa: CATSDPHGGSGELFF
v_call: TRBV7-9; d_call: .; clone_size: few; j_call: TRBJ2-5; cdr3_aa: CASSLRDQETQYF
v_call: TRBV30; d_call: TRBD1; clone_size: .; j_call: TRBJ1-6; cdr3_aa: CAWNDRVLYNSPLHF
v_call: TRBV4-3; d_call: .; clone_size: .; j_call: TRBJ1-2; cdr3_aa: CASSQDLGGNYGYTF
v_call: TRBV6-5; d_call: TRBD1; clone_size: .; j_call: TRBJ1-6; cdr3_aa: CASWAGQGFGSPLHF
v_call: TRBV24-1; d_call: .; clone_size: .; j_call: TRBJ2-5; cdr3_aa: CATSDFKGSKTQYF
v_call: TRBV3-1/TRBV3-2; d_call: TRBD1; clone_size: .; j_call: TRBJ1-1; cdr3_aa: CASSQDRDSAVSHLEAFF
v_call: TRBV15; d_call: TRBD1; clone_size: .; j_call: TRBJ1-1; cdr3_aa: CATKKDRVNTEAFF
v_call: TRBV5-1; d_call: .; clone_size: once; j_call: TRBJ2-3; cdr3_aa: CASSLANEGDTQYF
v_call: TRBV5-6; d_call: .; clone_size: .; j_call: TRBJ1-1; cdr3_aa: CASSWNRGAEAFF
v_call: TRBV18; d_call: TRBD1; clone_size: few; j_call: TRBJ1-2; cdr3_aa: CASSPGQGYGYTF
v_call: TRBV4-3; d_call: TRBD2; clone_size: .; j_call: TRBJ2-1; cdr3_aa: CASSHALGRDREQFF
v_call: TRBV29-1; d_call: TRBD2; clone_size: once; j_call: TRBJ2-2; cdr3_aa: CSVVLGLPGELFF